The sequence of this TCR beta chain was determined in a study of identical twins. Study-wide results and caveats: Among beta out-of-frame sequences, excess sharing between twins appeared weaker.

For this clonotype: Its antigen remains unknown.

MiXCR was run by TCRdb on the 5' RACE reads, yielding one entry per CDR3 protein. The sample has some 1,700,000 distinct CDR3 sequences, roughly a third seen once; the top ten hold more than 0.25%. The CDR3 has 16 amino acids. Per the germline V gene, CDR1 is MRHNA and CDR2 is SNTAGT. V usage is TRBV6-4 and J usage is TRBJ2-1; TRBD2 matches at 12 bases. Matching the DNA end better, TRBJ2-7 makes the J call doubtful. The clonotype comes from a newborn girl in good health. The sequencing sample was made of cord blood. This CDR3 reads CASSDSGTSGYNEQYF. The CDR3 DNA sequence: TGTGCCAGCAGTGACTCGGGGACTAGCGGGTACAATGAGCAGTACTTC.